Below, 29 T cell receptor beta chains from the same sample are listed, as sequenced in a study of T cell responses to AZD1222 COVID-19 vaccine (dated by TCRdb to the early 2020s). Libraries were made using the immunoSEQ multiplex PCR assay. This is the immuneACCESS table as TCRdb keeps it, with only in-frame sequences that have V and J called. A part of the clones is gone; compared with another copy, unresolved V genes explain less than half, and the rest is unexplained. The table for this sample lists 150,000 or so clones; around 90% of them were counted only once. Of the sample, more than 4% falls within the top ten clones. In light of the paper, this sample's time point label describes: about 28 days (+/-7) after the second vaccine dose. Explained via the paper, the treatment or condition label denotes: meningococcal conjugate vaccine given as trial control. The sequencing here drew on peripheral blood, taken 28 days after the second dose of the MenACWY control vaccine. The receptors originated from an adult who received the MenACWY meningococcal vaccine as a control.

This chain uses TRBV7-2 with TRBJ1-2; no firm D call. Germline V CDR1 and CDR2: SGHTA, FQGNSA. The CDR3 consists of 14 residues. V lost 5 bases and J lost 0, with 10 bases in between. CDR3 DNA sequence: TGTGCCAGCAGCCTAGAAGGAGCTAACTATGGCTACACCTTC. As protein: CASSLEGANYGYTF.

A few counts support this clone. This rearrangement joins TRBV6-5 to TRBJ2-7, with D perhaps assigned TRBD1 or TRBD2 (5 bases each). Trimming removed 2 bases at V and 2 bases at J, with 13 bases between. From germline, CDR1 is MNHEY and CDR2 SVGAGI. The CDR3 has 15 residues. The CDR3 DNA reads as TGTGCCAGCAGTTACGGGACCGAACCGACCTACGAGCAGTACTTC. Translating gives CASSYGTEPTYEQYF.

CDR3 loop: CSVVRLAGTNEQFF. The CDR3 DNA reads as TGCAGCGTTGTACGGCTAGCGGGAACCAATGAGCAGTTCTTC. The chain carries TRBV29-1 and TRBJ2-1, with 9 nucleotides matching TRBD2. Per germline, CDR1 SQVTM and CDR2 ANQGSEA. Trimming removed 4 bases from V and 6 bases from J; junction bases left unmatched: 7. The CDR3 is 14 amino acids.

This clone appeared once. J is TRBJ1-5 and V is TRBV24-1; tentative D call: TRBD1 (5 bases). Per germline, CDR1 KGHDR and CDR2 SFDVKD. V gave up 9 bases and J gave up 4 bases, with 15 bases separating them. This CDR3 contains 14 residues. The CDR3, as DNA: TGTGCCACCGCGCTGCGGGGGGAGAATCAGCCCCAGCATTTT. Amino acids: CATALRGENQPQHF.

V gene TRBV7-2 combines with J gene TRBJ1-6; a weak D match, TRBD1 (5 bases). Germline lookup yields CDR1 SGHTA and CDR2 FQGNSA. CDR3 length: 16 amino acids. Trimming took off 3 bases at V and 14 bases at J, with 23 bases between the two ends. This chain's CDR3 is CASSFFRLAGGEALHF. For the CDR3, the DNA is TGTGCCAGCAGCTTCTTTCGACTTGCGGGGGGGGAGGCCCTCCACTTT.

The chain couples TRBV30 to TRBJ2-5; TRBD1 might be the D (6 bases). CDR1 GTSNPN and CDR2 SVGIG come from the germline V gene (reference sequence). This CDR3 comprises 18 residues. Trimming removed 1 base at V and 5 bases at J, with 26 bases between. In DNA form, the CDR3 reads TGTGCCTGGAGTGATGGTCTACGGGGCTTCCGAAGGGGGGAGACCCAGTACTTC. Translating gives CAWSDGLRGFRRGETQYF.

This chain connects TRBV11-3 to TRBJ2-2; 7 nucleotides agree with TRBD2. Germline V CDR1 and CDR2: SGHNT, YENEEA. Trimming took 3 bases from V and 3 from J; bases not matched to a gene: 7. This CDR3 has 16 residues. Written as DNA, the CDR3 is TGTGCCAGCAGCTTCGGACTAGGTGGGGACACCGGGGAGCTGTTTTTT. Translating it yields CASSFGLGGDTGELFF.

The chain links TRBV7-2 to TRBJ2-6; 8 bases agree with TRBD1. Germline V gene data show CDR1 as SGHTA and CDR2 as FQGNSA. There are 15 residues in the CDR3. J lost 4 bases, V lost 5 bases, and 4 bases had no gene match. CDR3 in amino acids: CASSGQGPGANVLTF. In nucleotides, the CDR3 is TGTGCCAGCAGCGGACAGGGTCCCGGGGCCAACGTCCTGACTTTC.

A single count supports this clone. The CDR3 DNA reads TGTGCCAGCAGCTCGAGGCTCGAGCAGTACTTC. It yields the protein CASSSRLEQYF. The chain employs TRBV28 and TRBJ2-7, with no clear D. The CDR3 is made up of 11 amino acids. V lost 6 bases and J 6 bases, leaving 9 bases between the germline ends. Germline CDR1 reads MDHEN; CDR2 reads SYDVKM.

The genes are TRBV4-1 and TRBJ2-7; 9 bases agree with TRBD1. This CDR3 is built from 15 residues. V gave up 1 base and J gave up 6 bases; unmatched junction bases: 7. The germline gives CDR1 MGHRA, CDR2 YSYEKL. The CDR3 DNA follows: TGCGCCAGCAGCCAAGGACAGGGGGGAATGGGCGAGCAGTACTTC. Amino acid sequence: CASSQGQGGMGEQYF.

V usage is TRBV24-1 and J usage is TRBJ2-7; D uncertain. The CDR3 loop spans 14 amino acids. Germline CDR1 and CDR2: KGHDR and SFDVKD. Deletions cut 4 bases from V and 6 bases from J, with 15 bases between. This chain's CDR3 is CATSESGSVGEQYF. In nucleotides, the CDR3 is TGTGCCACCAGTGAGTCCGGGTCCGTCGGCGAGCAGTACTTC.

The J gene is TRBJ2-6, the V gene TRBV7-3; 12 bases line up with TRBD2. Germline CDR1 SGHTA, CDR2 FQGTGA. The CDR3 has 20 residues. V trimming: 5 bases; J trimming: 4 bases; junction bases outside the gene matches: 15. The CDR3 here is CASSTSLGTSGPPGANVLTF. DNA of the CDR3: TGTGCCAGCAGCACCAGTCTGGGGACTAGCGGGCCCCCCGGGGCCAACGTCCTGACTTTC.

The chain links TRBV28 to TRBJ2-7, with 8 bases fitting TRBD1. CDR3 length equals 14 residues. Germline trimming cut 8 bases from V and 2 bases from J; bases unmatched to any gene: 8. Germline V gene lookup returns CDR1 MDHEN and CDR2 SYDVKM. The CDR3 loop is CASGRQGQPYEQYF. The CDR3 DNA is TGTGCCAGCGGCCGACAGGGGCAACCCTACGAGCAGTACTTC.

The chain carries TRBV29-1 and TRBJ1-2, with 12 bases lining up with TRBD1. The germline gives CDR1 SQVTM, CDR2 ANQGSEA. This CDR3 contains 15 residues. Germline trimming cut 7 bases from V and 8 bases from J; bases unmatched to any gene: 14. The CDR3 DNA reads as TGCAGCGCAAGTGGTTTGGGACAGGGGGCGCGAGGCTACACCTTC. Translating gives CSASGLGQGARGYTF. The full variable domain, its missing parts supplied by reference TRBV29-1 and TRBJ1-2, is SAVISQKPSRDICQRGTSLTIQCQVDSQVTMMFWYRQQPGQSLTLIATANQGSEATYESGFVIDKFPISRPNLTFSTLTVSNMSPEDSSIYLCSASGLGQGARGYTFGSGTRLTVV.

This clone occurred once. The CDR3 is CASSVPQGYEQYF. Here the CDR3 DNA reads TGTGCCAGCAGTGTACCACAGGGGTACGAGCAGTACTTC. V is TRBV28 and J is TRBJ2-7; 7 bases are a match to TRBD1. Per the germline V gene, CDR1 is MDHEN and CDR2 is SYDVKM. This CDR3 region has 13 residues. The ends lost 5 bases at V and 4 bases at J; junction bases unmatched: 5.

This chain's CDR3 is CASSQVGISGRSEQFF. The CDR3 DNA follows: TGCGCCAGCAGCCAAGTTGGAATTAGCGGGAGAAGTGAGCAGTTCTTC. The rearrangement joins TRBV4-3 to TRBJ2-1, with 9 positions matching TRBD2. The V gene end was trimmed by 1 base and the J gene end by 9 bases; junction bases not matched to a gene: 10. The CDR3 spans 16 residues. Germline CDR1 and CDR2: LGHNA and YSLEER.

This chain uses TRBV6-2 or TRBV6-3 with TRBJ2-1; D is uncertain. CDR3 length: 12 residues. Germline V gene sequence: CDR1 MNHEY, CDR2 SVGEGT. V lost 5 bases, J lost 3 bases, and 5 bases lay in between. This chain's CDR3 is CASSPSYNEQFF. For the CDR3, the DNA is TGTGCCAGCAGTCCCAGCTACAATGAGCAGTTCTTC.

The chain is built from TRBV24-1 and TRBJ1-6; D is undetermined. Germline CDR1 and CDR2: KGHDR and SFDVKD. V was shortened by 2 bases and J by 7 bases, with 2 bases between the two germline ends. The CDR3 is 12 amino acids. The CDR3 nucleotides are TGTGCCACCAGTGATTCAAATTCACCCCTCCACTTT. Its translation is CATSDSNSPLHF.

The chain employs TRBV10-3 and TRBJ2-2; 10 positions agree with TRBD2. The CDR3 is 15 amino acids. The V gene's germline CDR1 is ENHRY and CDR2 SYGVKD. V shed 5 bases and J 7 bases; nucleotides not matched to a gene: 7. The CDR3: CAISPGLATSGELFF. The CDR3 DNA is TGTGCCATCAGTCCGGGACTAGCGACCAGCGGGGAGCTGTTTTTT.

The CDR3 DNA reads TGTGCCAGCAGCTTAATTCGGGGGATCTCCTACGAGCAGTACTTC. It is translated as CASSLIRGISYEQYF. V is TRBV7-9 and J is TRBJ2-7, with D possibly matching TRBD2 (6 bases). Germline CDR1 SEHNR, CDR2 FQNEAQ (reference sequence). The CDR3 has 15 amino acids. V was cut by 2 bases and J by 0 bases, with 11 bases left in between.

This chain links TRBV7-2 with TRBJ2-4; 10 nucleotides line up with TRBD2. Germline values: CDR1 SGHTA, CDR2 FQGNSA. The CDR3 contains 17 residues. J gave up 9 bases and V 5 bases, and 16 bases lay outside the gene matches. The CDR3 DNA reads as TGTGCCAGCAGCCCTGGCCTATCTAGCGGGAGTCCCCGCATTCAGTACTTC. Translated, it gives CASSPGLSSGSPRIQYF.

CDR3 coding DNA: TGTGCCAGCAGCTCGGGACAGGCTTCGCGGGGCTACACCTTC. It is translated as CASSSGQASRGYTF. The V gene is TRBV7-2, the J gene TRBJ1-2, with TRBD1 matching 8 bases. This CDR3 is built from 14 residues. The germline V gene has CDR1 SGHTA and CDR2 FQGNSA. J gave up 8 bases and V 4 bases, and 9 bases lay outside the gene matches.

The CDR3 is CASSPTTGVMNTEAFF. CDR3 DNA sequence: TGTGCCAGCAGCCCAACCACAGGCGTCATGAACACTGAAGCTTTCTTT. J is TRBJ1-1 and V is TRBV7-8; D perhaps matches TRBD1 (5 bases). V lost 5 bases to trimming and J lost 0 bases, with 16 bases between them. The germline V gene has CDR1 SGHVS and CDR2 FQNEAQ. This CDR3 is 16 amino acids long.

The chain employs TRBV10-3 and TRBJ1-3, with D possibly matching TRBD1 (5 bases). CDR1 is ENHRY and CDR2 is SYGVKD in the germline V gene. The ends were cut back, 9 bases at V and 2 bases at J, with 14 bases in the middle. The CDR3 covers 14 residues. The CDR3 nucleotides are TGTGCCATAAGGGACGGAAATGCTGGAAACACCATATATTTT. The encoded protein is CAIRDGNAGNTIYF.

The J gene is TRBJ2-5, the V gene TRBV24-1; no clear D gene. Trimming left V 5 bases short and J 2 bases short, with 20 bases between. This CDR3 spans 17 amino acids. Germline V gives CDR1 KGHDR, CDR2 SFDVKD. CDR3 in amino acids: CATSGTDTSTNQETQYF. The CDR3 bases are TGTGCCACCAGTGGAACAGACACCTCCACAAATCAAGAGACCCAGTACTTC.

The genes are TRBV10-3 and TRBJ2-7; 8 nucleotides align to TRBD1. The CDR3 has 15 residues. The germline gives CDR1 ENHRY, CDR2 SYGVKD. V trimming: 4 bases; J trimming: 5 bases; junction bases outside the gene matches: 10. The CDR3 region has the DNA TGTGCCATCAGTGGAACCGGGACAGGCCTCGACGAGCAGTACTTC. Protein: CAISGTGTGLDEQYF.

This chain links TRBV6-4 with TRBJ1-2, with 9 nucleotides matching TRBD1. This CDR3 spans 15 amino acids. Trimming at V came to 6 bases and at J to 4 bases, leaving 9 bases not matched to a gene. Germline CDR1 and CDR2: MRHNA and SNTAGT. The CDR3 reads CASRPDRGGPYGYTF. The DNA for the CDR3 is TGTGCCAGCAGACCCGACAGGGGGGGTCCCTATGGCTACACCTTC.

J is TRBJ1-1 and V is TRBV12-3 or TRBV12-4, with D perhaps matching TRBD1 (6 bases). Trimming took off 7 bases at V and 6 bases at J, with 15 bases between the two ends. CDR3 length equals 13 residues. CDR3 residues: CASTSPGGPEAFF. The CDR3 DNA is TGTGCCAGCACCTCGCCCGGGGGGCCTGAAGCTTTCTTT.

The chain couples TRBV21-1 to TRBJ2-7. TRBV21-1 is noted as a pseudogene. The CDR3 is 15 amino acids. For the CDR3, the DNA is TGTGCCAGCGCCTCTGGCGGATTACAGACCTACGAGCAGTACTTC. Its protein product is CASASGGLQTYEQYF.